This TCR beta chain is drawn from a study of blood T cell repertoires in COVID-19 (dated by TCRdb to 2020 to 2022). As for the study more broadly: Samples covering the acute and convalescent phases of COVID-19 were provided by collaborators in the United States, Italy and Spain. The material from the prospective study consisted of cDNA or gDNA derived from T cells, B-cell-depleted T cells, or PBMCs. Deeply sampled blood TCRbeta repertoires from subjects exposed to, actively infected with, or recovered from COVID-19 were included in the dataset. The repertoires were released in a freely available public database intended as a resource for research on the immune response to SARS-CoV-2. Samples came from the ongoing ImmuneRACE study (first 160 participants) plus 1,254 subjects from 6 global collaborators. A de-identified subject ID, COVID-19 status, age in years and sex were almost always included in the sample metadata. HLA class I and class II types, where available, came from metadata supplied by the sample provider rather than from assay-based typing. The paper as a whole reports these results and caveats: How much clinical and demographic metadata was included differed by source and by participant, and the metadata was provided uncurated.

Turning to this clone: What this receptor recognizes is not known. No per-base quality is available; no much larger clone lies one base away.

The immunoSEQ Assay, a bias-controlled multiplex PCR, was used to amplify TCRbeta CDR3 regions from genomic DNA. The study's processing was this. The number of nucleated cells in each sample was estimated from the amplification of reference gene primers within the assay. Sequence reads were collapsed and filtered to measure the absolute abundance of every unique TCRbeta CDR3 rearrangement. For each sample, productive Simpson clonality was calculated as the square root of Simpson's diversity index across productive rearrangements. The immuneACCESS repertoire file appears here via TCRdb, limited to in-frame rearrangements. These files lack a portion of the clones; in checked studies, under half of the deficit traces to unresolved V genes, and the cause of the others is not known. V and J calls and clone size follow that table, whereas D and trimming were derived from the DNA. The sample data list about 89,000 clones, and about 84% of these were observed just once. The ten largest clones capture roughly 10% of the sample.

Each collaborating institution followed its own protocols to collect whole blood in K2EDTA tubes. For TCRbeta analysis, collaborator samples were shipped as frozen whole blood, as isolated PBMCs, or as DNA extracted from either sample type. From the cysteine through the phenylalanine, the CDR3 covers 12 amino acids. Just the 36-base CDR3 DNA is kept, in frame starting at base 1. V is cut by 2 bases and J by 6 bases, and the space between the germline ends is 7 bases. Sequences LGHDT (CDR1) and YNNKEL (CDR2) are obtained from the germline V gene (reference sequence). The source of this sequence is a woman of 80 years or more with acute or convalescent COVID-19. Recombination joined TRBV3-1 (or the pseudogene TRBV3-2) with TRBJ1-2, with the D gene too uncertain to name. Sequencing input: peripheral blood. The DNA sequence follows: TGTGCCAGCAGCCAAAGAGGGAATGGCTACACCTTC. Its protein reads: CASSQRGNGYTF.